At least ten counts were recorded for the clone carrying this T cell receptor (beta chain). The sample is drawn from a study of T-cell reconstitution after alpha-beta-depleted transplantation in children. Researchers prepared the TCRbeta library using unique molecular identifiers, the study reports. TCRdb recomputed calls from the PCR reads with MiXCR, one row per CDR3 protein. The data contain about 200,000 distinct CDR3 sequences, approximately 14% of them singletons. Germline trimming cut 6 bases from V and 4 bases from J; bases unmatched to any gene: 12. The CDR3 totals 15 residues. Germline V gives CDR1 SQVTM, CDR2 ANQGSEA.

This TCR was sampled from a human donor who donated a stem cell graft to a child with acute lymphoblastic leukemia. Sequenced here: PBMCs from the stem cell graft donor, sampled from the stem cell graft. The chain is built from TRBV29-1 and TRBJ2-7; 10 bases are shared with TRBD2. CDR3 DNA: TGCAGCGTCGTCGAACTAGCGGGACAACTTTACGAGCAGTACTTC. This gives the protein CSVVELAGQLYEQYF.